In its sample, the clone carrying this T cell receptor (beta chain) was seen many times. Its cognate antigen is unknown. The CDR3 is 15 residues long. With 1 base removed from V and 8 bases from J, the gap between germline ends came to 15 bases. CDR1 LGHNA and CDR2 YNFKEQ come from the germline V gene. Unique molecular identifiers featured in how the TCRbeta library was prepared. TCRdb fed the PCR reads into MiXCR, producing one record per CDR3 protein. Among about 110,000 distinct CDR3 sequences listed, about 6% were seen once. The sample originates from a study of T-cell reconstitution after alpha-beta-depleted transplantation in children. Study-level findings and limits: By one year post-transplant, T-cell counts and diversity largely arose from T cells that were newly produced. Several hundred expanded graft clones reportedly supplied alpha-beta T cells about two months after transplant.

This clonotype was obtained from a male patient between 2 and 10 years old who had a stem cell transplant for acute lymphoblastic leukemia, so the T cells may come from the graft donor. The sequencing here drew on PBMCs, mostly from graft donor cells, taken 360 days after TCRalphabeta/CD19-depleted stem cell transplant. The chain is built from TRBV4-2 and TRBJ2-1, with a possible D match to TRBD2 (5 bases). CDR3 residues: CASSQGRAGLDEQFF. As DNA, the CDR3 is TGTGCCAGCAGCCAAGGCCGGGCAGGACTGGATGAGCAGTTCTTC.